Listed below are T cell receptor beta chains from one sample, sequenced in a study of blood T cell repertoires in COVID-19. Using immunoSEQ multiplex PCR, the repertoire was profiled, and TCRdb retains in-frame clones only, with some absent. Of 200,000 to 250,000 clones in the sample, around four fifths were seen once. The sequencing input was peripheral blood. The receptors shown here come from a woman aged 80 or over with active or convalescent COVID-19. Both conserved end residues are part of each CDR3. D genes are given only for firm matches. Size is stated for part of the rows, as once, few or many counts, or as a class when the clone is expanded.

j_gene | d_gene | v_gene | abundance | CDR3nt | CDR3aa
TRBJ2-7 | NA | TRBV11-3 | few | TGTGCCAGCAGCATACAGTACCACGAGCAGTACTTC | CASSIQYHEQYF
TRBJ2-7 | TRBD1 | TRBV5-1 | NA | TGCGCCAGCAGCCCACCCGGGACAGGAGCCTACGAGCAGTACTTC | CASSPPGTGAYEQYF
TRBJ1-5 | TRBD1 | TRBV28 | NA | TGTGCCAGCTGTTTAAATTATGACGACAGGGGGATCAATCAGCCCCAGCATTTT | CASCLNYDDRGINQPQHF
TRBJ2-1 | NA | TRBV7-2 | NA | TGTGCCAGCAGCTTAGTGAGGGGGGGAAACAATGAGCAGTTCTTC | CASSLVRGGNNEQFF
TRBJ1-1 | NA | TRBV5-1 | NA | TGCGCCAGCAGCTTGGCCGGGGGGGACGCTGAAGCTCTCTTT | CASSLAGGDAEALF
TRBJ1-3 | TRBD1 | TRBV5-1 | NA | TGCGCCAGCAGCCCTCCCCTACAGGGGTCCGGAGGCACCATATATTTT | CASSPPLQGSGGTIYF
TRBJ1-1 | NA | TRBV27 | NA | TGTGCCAGCAGTTTACTTCCCGCAGAGAACACTGAAGCTTTCTTT | CASSLLPAENTEAFF
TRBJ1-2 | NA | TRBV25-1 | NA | TGTGCCAGCAGTGATGGGGGGACCTATGGCTACACCTTC | CASSDGGTYGYTF
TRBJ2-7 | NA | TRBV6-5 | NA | TGTGCCAGCAGTTACCGGGGGGACAGGATCTACGAGCAGTACTTC | CASSYRGDRIYEQYF
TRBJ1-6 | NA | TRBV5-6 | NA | TGTGCCAGCAGCGCCGACAGGAGCGCTTATTCACCCCTCCACTTT | CASSADRSAYSPLHF
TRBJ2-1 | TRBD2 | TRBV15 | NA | TGTGCCACCAGCAGAGGTGGGACTAGACAGTACAATGAGCAGTTCTTC | CATSRGGTRQYNEQFF
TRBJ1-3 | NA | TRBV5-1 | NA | TGCGCCAGCAGCCTGGTGGGGTTACAGGGATGGCCTGGAAACACCATATATTTT | CASSLVGLQGWPGNTIYF
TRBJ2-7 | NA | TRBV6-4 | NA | TGTGCCAGCAGTGACCCCTACCCCGACAGTACCTCCTACGAGCAGTACTTC | CASSDPYPDSTSYEQYF
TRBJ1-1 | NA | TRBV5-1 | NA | TGCGCCAGCAGCACCGGACAGAACACTGAAGCTTTCTTT | CASSTGQNTEAFF
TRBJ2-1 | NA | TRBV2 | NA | TGTGCCAGCAGTCCCATCAGTGAGGTGCAGTTCTTC | CASSPISEVQFF